Shown below are 27 T cell receptor beta chains from a single sample sequenced in a study of vaccination effects on CD4 cells after COVID-19 (dated by TCRdb to between 2020 and 2023). In the ViraFEST assay, PBMC were stimulated with viral peptide pools, and antigen-specific CD4+ T cell clonotypes were then identified by expansion using TCR sequencing. After around 10 days of culture, CD4+ T cells were isolated with the EasySep CD4+ T cell isolation kit. Each participant received two doses of an mRNA SARS-CoV-2 vaccine, either BNT162b2 or mRNA-1273. Receptor amplification or capture employed the immunoSEQ multiplex PCR assay. TCRdb retrieved this table from immuneACCESS and kept in-frame rearrangements only. Not all clones are present; in checked studies, unresolved V genes account for under half, and no reason is known for the remainder. This sample comprises roughly 15,000 clones, about 70% of them detected only once. The ten top clones hold about 10% of the sample.

No antigens are known for them. The sample here was CD4+ T cells from PBMCs cultured with SARS-CoV-2 spike peptides, taken after COVID-19 vaccination. Sample cell subset or site, as interpreted from the label and publication: SARS-CoV-2 spike overlapping peptide pool stimulation. The source is a human donor who received a COVID-19 vaccine.

This clone counts as medium-sized. The chain recombines TRBV11-2 with TRBJ1-2; possible D gene TRBD1, 5 bases. The CDR3 is made up of 15 amino acids. From germline, CDR1 is SGHAT and CDR2 FQNNGV. Trimming left V 5 bases short and J 7 bases short, with 20 bases between. CDR3 in amino acids: CASSPRDGSTSGYTF. The DNA for the CDR3 is TGTGCCAGCAGCCCCCGGGACGGGTCGACGAGTGGCTACACCTTC.

Only a few counts were recorded for this clone. The rearrangement links TRBV18 to TRBJ1-1, with D perhaps TRBD1 (6 bases). In germline, CDR1 is KGHSH, CDR2 LQKENI. V lost 1 base and J 4 bases, leaving 10 bases between the germline ends. The CDR3 loop spans 14 amino acids. This CDR3 is CASSPQGGGTEAFF. The CDR3, as DNA: TGTGCCAGCTCACCACAGGGAGGGGGCACTGAAGCTTTCTTT.

This chain uses TRBV6-4 with TRBJ1-1; 9 bases fit TRBD1. With 7 bases clipped from V and 0 bases from J, the junction kept 15 bases outside the gene matches. The CDR3 covers 18 residues. The V gene's germline CDR1 is MRHNA and CDR2 SNTAGT. The chain's CDR3 is CASNPTGGGAGMNTEAFF. The CDR3 nucleotides read TGTGCCAGCAACCCGACAGGGGGAGGGGCTGGGATGAACACTGAAGCTTTCTTT.

The chain combines TRBV7-6 with TRBJ2-7; 10 nucleotides agree with TRBD1. Germline CDR1 SGHVS, CDR2 FNYEAQ. V dropped 0 bases and J dropped 4; count of bases not matched to a gene: 3. CDR3 size: 15 residues. This CDR3 is CASSLALDRGYEQYF. DNA of the CDR3: TGTGCCAGCAGCTTAGCCTTGGACAGGGGGTACGAGCAGTACTTC.

This clone was counted a few times. The chain couples TRBV19 to TRBJ2-3, with 7 nucleotides matching TRBD2. The V gene end was trimmed by 4 bases and the J gene end by 4 bases; junction bases not matched to a gene: 5. This CDR3 has 14 amino acids. Germline CDR1 reads LNHDA; CDR2 reads SQIVND (reference sequence). The CDR3 sequence is CASSSGSWADTQYF. The CDR3 bases are TGTGCCAGTAGTAGCGGGAGTTGGGCAGATACGCAGTATTTT. Complete variable domain (other parts from reference TRBV19 and TRBJ2-3): DGGITQSPKYLFRKEGQNVTLSCEQNLNHDAMYWYRQDPGQGLRLIYYSQIVNDFQKGDIAEGYSVSREKKESFPLTVTSAQKNPTAFYLCASSSGSWADTQYFGPGTRLTVL.

The J gene is TRBJ2-7, the V gene TRBV6-5, with TRBD1 as a possible D gene (5 bases). Germline CDR1 MNHEY, CDR2 SVGAGI. CDR3 length: 15 amino acids. Trimming left V 6 bases short and J 0 bases short, with 15 bases between. CDR3 bases: TGTGCCAGCAGACCATATAGTGACAGCTCCTACGAGCAGTACTTC. Encoded protein: CASRPYSDSSYEQYF.

A note on this clone: Compared with germline, one end of the junction differs, possibly owing to a read error. The chain recombines TRBV28 with TRBJ2-3, with a possible D match to TRBD2 (6 bases). The CDR3 extends over 11 amino acids. Germline CDR1 reads MDHEN; CDR2 reads SYDVKM. CDR3 in amino acids: CASSLRTGAIF. DNA for the CDR3: TGTGCCAGCAGTCTCCGCACGGGAGCTATCTTT.

The sample holds one count of this clone. The rearrangement uses TRBV15 and TRBJ1-5; 12 positions match TRBD1. Germline V gene lookup returns CDR1 LNHNV and CDR2 YYDKDF (reference sequence). The V segment lost 0 bases and the J segment 5 bases; nucleotides outside the gene matches: 11. The CDR3 runs to 19 residues. The CDR3 sequence is CATSRDRVGDRGRDQPQHF. In nucleotides, the CDR3 is TGTGCCACCAGCAGAGATCGGGTGGGGGACAGGGGGCGAGATCAGCCCCAGCATTTT.

The chain links TRBV4-2 to TRBJ2-5; tentative D call: TRBD2 (6 bases). The CDR3 is 14 amino acids. Trimming took off 4 bases at V and 2 bases at J, with 11 bases between the two ends. Germline V CDR1 and CDR2: LGHNA, YNFKEQ. CDR3 protein: CASSPERAQETQYF. The CDR3 nucleotides are TGTGCCAGCAGCCCCGAGCGGGCTCAAGAGACCCAGTACTTC.

The V gene is TRBV2, the J gene TRBJ1-5, with a weak D call TRBD1 (5 bases). Trimming stripped 6 bases from V and 2 bases from J, with 11 bases between. This CDR3 spans 14 amino acids. Germline CDR1 is SNHLY and CDR2 is FYNNEI. The CDR3 DNA reads TGTGCCAGCAGCGACTGGGGGGGCAATCAGCCCCAGCATTTT. Encoded protein: CASSDWGGNQPQHF.

V is TRBV5-6 and J is TRBJ2-4; 7 bases are a match to TRBD1. The V gene's germline CDR1 is SGHDT and CDR2 YYEEEE. The ends lost 0 bases at V and 1 base at J; junction bases unmatched: 4. CDR3 length: 16 amino acids. The CDR3 region has the DNA TGTGCCAGCAGCTTGGAACACAGGGGCGCCAAAAACATTCAGTACTTC. This translates into CASSLEHRGAKNIQYF.

This rearrangement joins TRBV4-1 to TRBJ1-2; unclear D gene. The CDR3 runs to 12 residues. CDR1 MGHRA and CDR2 YSYEKL come from the germline V gene. V was clipped by 4 bases and J by 5 bases, with 8 bases between them. CDR3 amino acids: CASSPRGYGYTF. As DNA, the CDR3 is TGCGCCAGCAGCCCCCGGGGTTATGGCTACACCTTC.

The rearrangement links TRBV18 to TRBJ2-3, with TRBD1 matching over 7 bases. The CDR3 sequence is 15 residues long. CDR1 is KGHSH, CDR2 LQKENI, per germline. Trimming removed 2 bases from V and 7 bases from J; junction bases left unmatched: 9. CDR3 residues: CASSPSGTVSNTQYF. In DNA, the CDR3 is TGTGCCAGCTCACCATCCGGGACAGTGTCTAATACGCAGTATTTT.

The rearrangement links TRBV18 to TRBJ1-1; no clear D gene. Trimming left V 2 bases short and J 3 bases short, with 7 bases between. Germline V CDR1 and CDR2: KGHSH, LQKENI. The CDR3 totals 13 residues. This CDR3 is CASSPGGDTEAFF. CDR3 DNA sequence: TGTGCCAGCTCACCAGGCGGGGACACTGAAGCTTTCTTT.

This chain connects TRBV7-2 to TRBJ2-1, with 12 bases that match TRBD2. Germline-derived CDR1 and CDR2 are SGHTA and FQGNSA. J lost 7 bases, V lost 2 bases, and 6 bases had no gene match. The CDR3 extends over 16 amino acids. The CDR3 sequence: CASSLKRLAGVNEQFF. DNA for the CDR3: TGTGCCAGCAGCTTAAAGCGACTAGCGGGGGTTAATGAGCAGTTCTTC.

This sequence joins TRBV5-1 and TRBJ2-3, with 13 bases lining up with TRBD2. Germline assignment: CDR1 SGHRS and CDR2 YFSETQ. The CDR3 extends over 18 amino acids. Unmatched junction bases numbered 4, after V lost 0 bases and J lost 0 bases. CDR3 protein: CASSLGLAGGRSTDTQYF. The CDR3, as DNA: TGCGCCAGCAGCTTGGGACTAGCGGGGGGCCGGAGCACAGATACGCAGTATTTT. Full variable domain (rest looked up from reference TRBV5-1 and TRBJ2-3): KAGVTQTPRYLIKTRGQQVTLSCSPISGHRSVSWYQQTPGQGLQFLFEYFSETQRNKGNFPGRFSGRQFSNSRSEMNVSTLELGDSALYLCASSLGLAGGRSTDTQYFGPGTRLTVL.

V and J are TRBV7-9 and TRBJ1-3; maybe TRBD1 (6 bases). Germline V CDR1 and CDR2: SEHNR, FQNEAQ (reference sequence). The CDR3 has 16 residues. Between the trimmed V and J ends, which lost 3 bases and 0 bases, there was a span of 12 bases. The CDR3: CASSLAGVPSGNTIYF. As DNA, the CDR3 is TGTGCCAGCAGCTTGGCAGGGGTCCCCTCTGGAAACACCATATATTTT.

The V and J genes are TRBV5-1 and TRBJ1-1, with 7 bases lining up with TRBD1. Germline V CDR1 and CDR2: SGHRS, YFSETQ. V lost 5 bases and J lost 4; bases outside the gene matches: 8. The CDR3 sequence is 14 residues long. CDR3 in DNA: TGCGCCAGCAGTTTCGACAGGGTGGGCACTGAAGCTTTCTTT. It is translated as CASSFDRVGTEAFF. Full variable domain (missing parts from reference TRBV5-1 and TRBJ1-1): KAGVTQTPRYLIKTRGQQVTLSCSPISGHRSVSWYQQTPGQGLQFLFEYFSETQRNKGNFPGRFSGRQFSNSRSEMNVSTLELGDSALYLCASSFDRVGTEAFFGQGTRLTVV.

V is TRBV4-2 and J is TRBJ1-2; no definite D call. Trimming took off 1 base at V and 1 base at J, with 10 bases between the two ends. The CDR3 extends over 15 amino acids. Per germline, CDR1 LGHNA and CDR2 YNFKEQ. DNA for the CDR3: TGTGCCAGCAGCCAAGCACAGCTGGGTAACTATGGCTACACCTTC. Translated, it gives CASSQAQLGNYGYTF.

The chain combines TRBV29-1 with TRBJ2-3, with D tentatively TRBD2 (5 bases). CDR3 size: 17 residues. CDR1 SQVTM and CDR2 ANQGSEA come from the germline V gene. V shed 1 base and J shed 1 base, with 18 bases lying between them. CDR3 in DNA: TGCAGCGTTGAAGGCGCCTCGGCGGGTGGTGGCACAGATACGCAGTATTTT. Translating gives CSVEGASAGGGTDTQYF.

This clone showed up just a few times. V usage is TRBV7-2 and J usage is TRBJ2-4; no definite D call. Trimming pared 0 bases from V and 3 bases from J, leaving 3 bases between. This CDR3 is 13 amino acids long. Germline V gene sequence: CDR1 SGHTA, CDR2 FQGNSA. The CDR3 DNA reads TGTGCCAGCAGCTTAGCGGTCAAAAACATTCAGTACTTC. This gives the protein CASSLAVKNIQYF.

The V call is TRBV4-3, the J call TRBJ2-1, with D uncertain. The CDR3 loop spans 14 amino acids. CDR1 is LGHNA, CDR2 YSLEER, per germline. V was cut by 0 bases and J by 4 bases, with 7 bases left in between. The CDR3 reads CASSQEGTYNEQFF. CDR3 nucleotide sequence: TGCGCCAGCAGCCAAGAGGGCACATACAATGAGCAGTTCTTC.

This sequence joins TRBV5-1 and TRBJ1-3; D unclear. The ends were cut back, 0 bases at V and 0 bases at J, with 7 bases in the middle. This CDR3 is 15 amino acids long. Germline V gives CDR1 SGHRS, CDR2 YFSETQ. The CDR3 DNA follows: TGCGCCAGCAGCTTGGCGCGGAACTCTGGAAACACCATATATTTT. This codes for CASSLARNSGNTIYF.

The V and J genes are TRBV2 and TRBJ2-1; TRBD2 is a possible D gene (6 bases). The V gene's germline CDR1 is SNHLY and CDR2 FYNNEI. This CDR3 is built from 14 residues. The V end was cut by 6 bases, the J end by 0 bases, with 9 bases between. DNA of the CDR3: TGTGCCAGCAGGAAGGGAGGCTCCTACAATGAGCAGTTCTTC. This codes for CASRKGGSYNEQFF.

This chain uses TRBV28 with TRBJ1-2; 11 bases map to TRBD1. Trimming cost V 7 bases and J 3 bases; bases outside gene matches: 4. CDR3 size: 14 residues. Germline values: CDR1 MDHEN, CDR2 SYDVKM. CDR3 DNA: TGTGCCAGCATGCCGGGACAGGGGGACTATGGCTACACCTTC. It is translated as CASMPGQGDYGYTF.

The V call is TRBV5-1, the J call TRBJ1-6; perhaps TRBD1 as D (6 bases). CDR1 is SGHRS, CDR2 YFSETQ, per germline. The CDR3 spans 15 residues. The V end was cut by 0 bases, the J end by 8 bases, with 12 bases between. Written as DNA, the CDR3 is TGCGCCAGCAGCTTGGAGTCAAACAGGGATTCACCCCTCCACTTT. Translation gives CASSLESNRDSPLHF. Combining the CDR3 with reference TRBV5-1 and TRBJ1-6 gives the whole variable domain KAGVTQTPRYLIKTRGQQVTLSCSPISGHRSVSWYQQTPGQGLQFLFEYFSETQRNKGNFPGRFSGRQFSNSRSEMNVSTLELGDSALYLCASSLESNRDSPLHFGNGTRLTVT.

The chain employs TRBV11-1 and TRBJ2-1; TRBD2 might be the D (7 bases). V lost 7 bases to trimming and J lost 8 bases, with 21 bases between them. The length of the CDR3 is 15 residues. Germline V gene data show CDR1 as SGHAT and CDR2 as FQDESV (reference sequence). In nucleotides, the CDR3 is TGTGCCAGCATCCCAGGGGCGGGAGCTCTCTATGAGCAGTTCTTC. As protein: CASIPGAGALYEQFF.